This TCR beta chain was observed in a study of breast tumors, draining lymph nodes, adjacent tissues (dated by TCRdb to 2016 to 2017). Concerning the study at large: The study compared TCR beta repertoires across tumor, adjacent nontumor tissue and axillary lymph nodes from breast cancer patients. The study was designed to assess the relationships and possible T-cell exchange between tumor, surrounding tissue and draining lymph node repertoires in human breast cancer. The paper's findings and limits, for the study overall: T-cell repertoire diversity in tumors was found to be lower than in lymph nodes but higher than in nontumor tissue, and preferential V and J gene usage was observed. The conclusion that tumor T cells originate in lymph nodes was presented as consistent with a hypothesis rather than as directly demonstrated. Tumor and nontumor tissue repertoires were significantly more similar in luminal-like than in basal-like breast cancer. The data were judged consistent with most tumor T cells deriving from the lymph node and then expanding within tumor tissue.

The instrument given in TCRdb is Illumina HiSeq 2000. TCR beta chain libraries were generated through multiplex PCR amplification. The amplified TCR beta chain products were analyzed by high-throughput sequencing. Through fastp at Q25 and MiXCR, TCRdb rebuilt clones from the public reads, retaining in-frame beta chains. Identical CDR3 protein sequences are pooled into one entry, listed with their most common genes and DNA. Within this sample are around 150,000 distinct CDR3 sequences, with more than 20% of them counted one time only. The leading ten clones occupy under 3% of the sample. Regarding this clonotype: What this receptor recognizes is not known. Base qualities were left out, and no much larger clone turns up one base away.

Lymph node samples were obtained from the axillary draining lymph nodes of breast cancer patients. The CDR3 has 17 amino acids, counting the end cysteine and phenylalanine. Only the CDR3 DNA stays, 51 bases, in frame from base 1. V is reduced by 7 bases and J by 0 bases, leaving a spacing of 21 bases between them. Sequences MDHEN (CDR1) and SYDVKM (CDR2) are obtained from the germline V gene. The receptor comes from a female donor with breast cancer. Some clones in this sample may be carry-over from other donors' samples. What was sequenced was axillary lymph node tissue. The receptor chain draws on TRBV28 and TRBJ1-2; possibly the D gene is TRBD1, per 6 matching bases. The CDR3: CASTAGQGRTANYGYTF. The DNA is TGTGCCAGCACGGCAGGGCAGGGGCGCACCGCTAACTATGGCTACACCTTC.